The 5 T cell receptor beta chains listed next were all sequenced from one sample in a study of shared clonotypes between healthy human individuals. CD45RO-negative cells were positively selected for CCR7, leaving out terminally differentiated effector memory CD45RA+ cells. Data came from immunoSEQ multiplex PCR; TCRdb stores just in-frame clones and leaves some out. The repertoire holds millions of clones, with over 85% as singletons. Sequenced input: naive CD8+ T cells sorted from blood. These receptors were taken from a young man in good health.

Only one count was recorded for this clone. This chain joins TRBV18 and TRBJ2-1; D is uncertain. The V gene's germline CDR1 is KGHSH and CDR2 LQKENI. The CDR3 is made up of 18 amino acids. With 0 bases removed from V and 3 bases from J, the gap between germline ends came to 18 bases. The CDR3 is CASSPPPVGIGFYNEQFF. The CDR3 nucleotides read TGTGCCAGCTCACCACCCCCAGTAGGAATAGGGTTCTACAATGAGCAGTTCTTC.

In the case of this clone: Other DNA sequences in this sample translate to the same CDR3. The genes are TRBV6-5 and TRBJ2-7; TRBD1 is a possible D gene (6 bases). CDR3 length: 13 amino acids. The V and J ends lost 5 bases and 4 bases respectively, with 12 bases between them. From germline, CDR1 is MNHEY and CDR2 SVGAGI. CDR3 region: CASSPGQLYEQYF. In DNA form, the CDR3 reads TGTGCCAGCAGTCCCGGACAGTTATACGAGCAGTACTTC.

The V and J genes are TRBV2 and TRBJ2-3; D tentatively reads TRBD1 or TRBD2 (5 bases each). The CDR3 has 17 amino acids. The germline gives CDR1 SNHLY, CDR2 FYNNEI. Trimming pared 8 bases from V and 6 bases from J, leaving 27 bases between. The CDR3 here is CASAGDSLSYSPDTQYF. CDR3 coding DNA: TGTGCCAGCGCGGGCGACAGTTTATCCTATTCACCGGATACGCAGTATTTT.

As regards this clone: Other DNA sequences in this specimen translate into the identical CDR3. V is TRBV6-5 and J is TRBJ2-7, with 7 bases identical to TRBD1. The CDR3 runs to 14 residues. Germline values: CDR1 MNHEY, CDR2 SVGAGI. V shed 3 bases, J shed 1 base, and the junction held 3 bases outside the gene matches. The CDR3 sequence: CASSYEGASYEQYF. The CDR3 DNA sequence: TGTGCCAGCAGTTATGAGGGGGCATCCTACGAGCAGTACTTC.

The rearrangement uses TRBV7-8 and TRBJ2-1; D is perhaps TRBD2 (7 bases). CDR1 is SGHVS and CDR2 is FQNEAQ in the germline V gene. The V and J ends lost 8 bases and 6 bases respectively, with 17 bases between them. The CDR3 runs 14 residues. The CDR3 spells CASGVAGALNEQFF. CDR3 sequence (DNA): TGTGCCAGCGGGGTGGCGGGGGCCCTCAATGAGCAGTTCTTC.